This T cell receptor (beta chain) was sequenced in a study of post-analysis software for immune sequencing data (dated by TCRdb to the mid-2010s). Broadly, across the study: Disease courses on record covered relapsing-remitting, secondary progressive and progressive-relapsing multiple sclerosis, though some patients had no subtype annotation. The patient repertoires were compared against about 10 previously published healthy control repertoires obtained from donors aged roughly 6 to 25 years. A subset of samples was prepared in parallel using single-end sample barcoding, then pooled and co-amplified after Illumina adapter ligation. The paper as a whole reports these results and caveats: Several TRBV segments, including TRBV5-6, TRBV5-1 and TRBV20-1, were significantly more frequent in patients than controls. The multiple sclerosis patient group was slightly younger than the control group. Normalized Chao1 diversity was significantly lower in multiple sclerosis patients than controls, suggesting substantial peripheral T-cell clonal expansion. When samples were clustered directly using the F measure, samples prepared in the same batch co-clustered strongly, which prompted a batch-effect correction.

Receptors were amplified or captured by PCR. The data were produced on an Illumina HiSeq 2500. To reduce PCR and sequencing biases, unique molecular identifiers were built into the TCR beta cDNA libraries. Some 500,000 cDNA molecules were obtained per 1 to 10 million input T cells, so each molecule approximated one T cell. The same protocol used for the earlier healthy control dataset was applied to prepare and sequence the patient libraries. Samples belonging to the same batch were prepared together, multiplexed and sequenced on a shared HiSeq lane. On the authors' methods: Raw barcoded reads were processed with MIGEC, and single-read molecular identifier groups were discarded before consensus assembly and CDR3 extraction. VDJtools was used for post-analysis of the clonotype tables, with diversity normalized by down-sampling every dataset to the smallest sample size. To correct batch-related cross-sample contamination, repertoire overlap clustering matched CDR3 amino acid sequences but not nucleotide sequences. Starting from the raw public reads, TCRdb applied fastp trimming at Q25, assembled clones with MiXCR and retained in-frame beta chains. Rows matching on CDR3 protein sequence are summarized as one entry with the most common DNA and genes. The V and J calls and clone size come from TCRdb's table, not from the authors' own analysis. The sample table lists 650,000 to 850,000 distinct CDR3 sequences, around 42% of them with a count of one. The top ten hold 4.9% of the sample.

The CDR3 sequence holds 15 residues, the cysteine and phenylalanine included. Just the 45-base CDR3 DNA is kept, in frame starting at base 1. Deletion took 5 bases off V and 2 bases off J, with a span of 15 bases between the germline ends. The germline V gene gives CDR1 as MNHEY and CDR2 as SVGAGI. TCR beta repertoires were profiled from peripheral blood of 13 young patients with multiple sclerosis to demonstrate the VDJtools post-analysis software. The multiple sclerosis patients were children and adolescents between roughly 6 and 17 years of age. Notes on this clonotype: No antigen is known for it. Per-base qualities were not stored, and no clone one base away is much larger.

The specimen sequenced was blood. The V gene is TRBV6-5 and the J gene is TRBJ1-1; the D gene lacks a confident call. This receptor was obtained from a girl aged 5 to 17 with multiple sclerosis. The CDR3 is CASSTLGSTNTEAFF. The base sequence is TGTGCCAGCAGTACCCTGGGGAGCACCAACACTGAAGCTTTCTTT.